Ten or more counts support the clone carrying this T cell receptor beta chain. Its antigen is not known. The CDR3 consists of 16 residues. With V trimmed by 3 bases and J by 4 bases, 5 bases remained unmatched. The germline gives CDR1 MDHEN, CDR2 SYDVKM. The sample is drawn from a study of T cells in Graves' hyperthyroidism and ophthalmopathy. General observations from the study: Expanded thyroid clonotypes (above 0.001) were mostly also found in blood.

Amplification yielded TCR beta CDR3 regions, with RNA transcripts as the source. First-round RT-PCR with HTBI primers amplified the TCR CDR3 region. TCRdb redid the calling of the multiplex PCR reads with MiXCR, one entry per CDR3 protein. Among around 350,000 distinct CDR3 sequences listed, roughly 19% were seen once. V usage is TRBV28 and J usage is TRBJ2-2, with 10 bases that match TRBD1. This TCR was recovered from a woman younger than 30 with Graves' hyperthyroidism. Sequences were obtained from blood. CDR3 DNA: TGTGCCAGCAGTTTTCAACGGGACAGGGGCACCGGGGAGCTGTTTTTT. It encodes CASSFQRDRGTGELFF.